The clone carrying this T cell receptor beta chain was seen only a few times. Antigen specificity is unknown. TCRdb re-called the reads through MiXCR, storing one row per CDR3 protein. Among about 490,000 distinct CDR3 sequences, more than 20% were seen once, and the ten largest hold under 15%. This entry is derived from a study of T cell repertoires in cytomegalovirus infection. Study information: An indication of both CMV infection and matching HLA type came from public TCR beta signatures.

Study-wide points: Summed public TCR beta family frequency identified CMV carriers bearing the relevant HLA. HLA-C-restricted, CMV-specific TCR beta clonotypes were dominant ex vivo.

Material: PBMCs. The origin of this receptor is a human donor in good health (CMV status not recorded). Some clones in this sample may be carry-over from other donors' samples.

CDR3 protein: CASSEVTGSGANVLTF. The CDR3 region has the DNA TGTGCCAGCAGCGAAGTGACAGGGAGCGGGGCCAACGTCCTGACTTTC. This chain uses TRBV3-1 with TRBJ2-6; 7 nucleotides align to TRBD1. This CDR3 spans 16 amino acids. In germline, CDR1 is LGHDT, CDR2 YNNKEL (reference sequence). The J segment lost 4 bases and the V segment lost 5 bases, leaving 8 bases of the junction unmatched.